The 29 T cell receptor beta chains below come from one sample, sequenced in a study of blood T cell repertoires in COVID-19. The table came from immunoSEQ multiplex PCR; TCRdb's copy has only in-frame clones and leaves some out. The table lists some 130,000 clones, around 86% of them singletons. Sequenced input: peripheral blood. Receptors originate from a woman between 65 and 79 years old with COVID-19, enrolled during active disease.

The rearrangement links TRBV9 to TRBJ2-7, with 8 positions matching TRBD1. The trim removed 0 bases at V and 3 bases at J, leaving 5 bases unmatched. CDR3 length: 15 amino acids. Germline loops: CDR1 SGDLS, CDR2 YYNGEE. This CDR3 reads CASSVASGQGYEQYF. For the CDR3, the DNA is TGTGCCAGCAGCGTAGCCTCCGGACAGGGCTACGAGCAGTACTTC.

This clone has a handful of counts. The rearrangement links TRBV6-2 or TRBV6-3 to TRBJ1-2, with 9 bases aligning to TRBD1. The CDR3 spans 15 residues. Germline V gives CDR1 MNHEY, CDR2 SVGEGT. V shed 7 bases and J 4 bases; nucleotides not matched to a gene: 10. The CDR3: CASTPRTGALYGYTF. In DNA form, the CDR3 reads TGTGCCAGCACCCCTCGGACAGGGGCCCTCTATGGCTACACCTTC.

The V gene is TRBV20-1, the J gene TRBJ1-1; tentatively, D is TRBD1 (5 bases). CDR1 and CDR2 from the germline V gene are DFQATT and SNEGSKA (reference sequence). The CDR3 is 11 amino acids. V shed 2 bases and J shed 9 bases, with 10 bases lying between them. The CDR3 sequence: CSARQGSKAFF. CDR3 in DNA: TGCAGTGCTAGACAGGGTTCCAAAGCTTTCTTT.

This CDR3 reads CASSYLRDSEQYF. Here the CDR3 DNA reads TGTGCCAGCAGTTACCTGAGGGACAGCGAGCAGTACTTC. The chain employs TRBV6-5 and TRBJ2-7; 7 positions agree with TRBD1. Germline-derived CDR1 and CDR2 are MNHEY and SVGAGI. CDR3 length equals 13 residues. Trimming at V came to 2 bases and at J to 6 bases, leaving 4 bases not matched to a gene.

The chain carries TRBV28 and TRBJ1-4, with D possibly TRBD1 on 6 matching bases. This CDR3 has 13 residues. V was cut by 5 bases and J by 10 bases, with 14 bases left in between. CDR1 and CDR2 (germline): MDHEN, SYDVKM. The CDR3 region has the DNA TGTGCCAGCAGTCAACAGGGAATCCGAAAACTGTTTTTT. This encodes CASSQQGIRKLFF.

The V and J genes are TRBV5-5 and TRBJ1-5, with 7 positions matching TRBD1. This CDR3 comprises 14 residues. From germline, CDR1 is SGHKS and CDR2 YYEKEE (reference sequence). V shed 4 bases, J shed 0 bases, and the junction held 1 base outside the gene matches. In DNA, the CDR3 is TGTGCCAGCAGCCGGGACAGTAGCAATCAGCCCCAGCATTTT. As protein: CASSRDSSNQPQHF.

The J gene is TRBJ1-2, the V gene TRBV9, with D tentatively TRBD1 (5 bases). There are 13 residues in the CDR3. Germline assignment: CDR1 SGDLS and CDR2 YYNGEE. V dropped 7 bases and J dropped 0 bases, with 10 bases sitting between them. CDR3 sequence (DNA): TGTGCCAGCTCGGACACTGCTAACTATGGCTACACCTTC. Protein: CASSDTANYGYTF.

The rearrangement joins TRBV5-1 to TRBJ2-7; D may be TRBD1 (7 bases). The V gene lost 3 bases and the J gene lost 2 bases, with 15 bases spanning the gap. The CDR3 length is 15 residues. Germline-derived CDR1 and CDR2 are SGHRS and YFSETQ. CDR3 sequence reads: CASSYGGGQTYEQYF. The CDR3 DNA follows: TGCGCCAGCAGCTACGGAGGGGGCCAGACCTACGAGCAGTACTTC. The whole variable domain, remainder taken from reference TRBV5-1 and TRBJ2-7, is KAGVTQTPRYLIKTRGQQVTLSCSPISGHRSVSWYQQTPGQGLQFLFEYFSETQRNKGNFPGRFSGRQFSNSRSEMNVSTLELGDSALYLCASSYGGGQTYEQYFGPGTRLTVT.

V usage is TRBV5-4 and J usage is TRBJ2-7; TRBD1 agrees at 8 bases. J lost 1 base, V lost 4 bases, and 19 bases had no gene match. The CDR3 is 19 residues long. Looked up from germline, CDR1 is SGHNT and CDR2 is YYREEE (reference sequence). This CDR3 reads CASSRGGSGRQGASYEQYF. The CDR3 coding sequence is TGTGCCAGCAGCCGCGGTGGGTCTGGGAGGCAGGGGGCGTCCTACGAGCAGTACTTC.

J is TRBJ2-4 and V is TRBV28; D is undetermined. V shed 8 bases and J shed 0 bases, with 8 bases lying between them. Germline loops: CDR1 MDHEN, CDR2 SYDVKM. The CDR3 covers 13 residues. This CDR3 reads CASSSIAKNIQYF. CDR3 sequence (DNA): TGTGCCAGCTCATCAATAGCCAAAAACATTCAGTACTTC. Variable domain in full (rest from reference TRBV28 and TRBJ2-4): DVKVTQSSRYLVKRTGEKVFLECVQDMDHENMFWYRQDPGLGLRLIYFSYDVKMKEKGDIPEGYSVSREKKERFSLILESASTNQTSMYLCASSSIAKNIQYFGAGTRLSVL.

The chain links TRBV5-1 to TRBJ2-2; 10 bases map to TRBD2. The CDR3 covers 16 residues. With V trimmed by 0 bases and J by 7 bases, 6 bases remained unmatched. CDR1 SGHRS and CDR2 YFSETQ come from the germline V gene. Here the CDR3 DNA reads TGCGCCAGCAGCTTGGAGAGCGGGGGGGCGAGCGGGGAGCTGTTTTTT. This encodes CASSLESGGASGELFF.

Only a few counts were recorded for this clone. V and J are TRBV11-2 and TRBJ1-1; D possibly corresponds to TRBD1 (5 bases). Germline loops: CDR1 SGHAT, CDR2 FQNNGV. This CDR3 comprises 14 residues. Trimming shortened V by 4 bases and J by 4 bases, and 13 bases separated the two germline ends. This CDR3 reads CASSSLRGGTEAFF. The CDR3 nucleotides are TGTGCCAGCAGCTCTTTGAGGGGAGGCACTGAAGCTTTCTTT.

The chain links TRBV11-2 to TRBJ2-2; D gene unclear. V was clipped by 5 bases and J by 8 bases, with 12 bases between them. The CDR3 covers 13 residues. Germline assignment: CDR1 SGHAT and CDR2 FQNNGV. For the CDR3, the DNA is TGTGCCAGCAGCCGCTATGCCGCTGGGGAGCTGTTTTTT. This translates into CASSRYAAGELFF.

The CDR3 DNA follows: TGTGCCAGCAGTGAGTACAGAAAGGTTGAAGCTTTCTTT. This gives the protein CASSEYRKVEAFF. This sequence joins TRBV6-1 and TRBJ1-1; D is unclear. This CDR3 is built from 13 residues. The germline V and J ends were trimmed by 3 bases and 7 bases, with 12 bases remaining between them. In germline, CDR1 is MNHNS, CDR2 SASEGT.

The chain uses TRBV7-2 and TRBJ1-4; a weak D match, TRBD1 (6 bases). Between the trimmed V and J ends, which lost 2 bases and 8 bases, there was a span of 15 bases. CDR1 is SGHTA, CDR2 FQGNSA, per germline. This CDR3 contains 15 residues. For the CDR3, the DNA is TGTGCCAGCAGCTTATTCGGGCAGGGGTTCGAAAAACTGTTTTTT. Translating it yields CASSLFGQGFEKLFF.

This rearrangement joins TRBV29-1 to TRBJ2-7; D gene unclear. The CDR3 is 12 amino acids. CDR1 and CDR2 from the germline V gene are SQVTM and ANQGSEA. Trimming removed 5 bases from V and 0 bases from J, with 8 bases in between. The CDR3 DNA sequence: TGCAGCGTTCAAGGCAGCTCCTACGAGCAGTACTTC. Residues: CSVQGSSYEQYF.

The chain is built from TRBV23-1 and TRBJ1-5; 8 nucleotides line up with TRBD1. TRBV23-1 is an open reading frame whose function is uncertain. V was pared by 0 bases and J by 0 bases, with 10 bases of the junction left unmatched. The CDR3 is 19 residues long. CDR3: CASSQSKLGTGYSNQPQHF. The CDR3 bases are TGCGCCAGCAGTCAATCGAAGCTTGGGACAGGCTATAGCAATCAGCCCCAGCATTTT.

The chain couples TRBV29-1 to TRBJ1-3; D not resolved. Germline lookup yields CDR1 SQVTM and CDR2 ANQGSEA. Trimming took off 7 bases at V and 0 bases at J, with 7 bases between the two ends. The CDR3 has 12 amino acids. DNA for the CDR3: TGCAGCGCAATCTTCTCTGGAAACACCATATATTTT. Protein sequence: CSAIFSGNTIYF.

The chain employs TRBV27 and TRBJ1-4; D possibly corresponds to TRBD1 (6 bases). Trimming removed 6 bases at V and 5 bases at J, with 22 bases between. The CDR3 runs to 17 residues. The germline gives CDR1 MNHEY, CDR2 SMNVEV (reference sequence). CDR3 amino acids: CASSDTTRGGLNEKLFF. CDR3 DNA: TGTGCCAGCAGCGACACCACCCGCGGGGGCCTCAATGAAAAACTGTTTTTT.

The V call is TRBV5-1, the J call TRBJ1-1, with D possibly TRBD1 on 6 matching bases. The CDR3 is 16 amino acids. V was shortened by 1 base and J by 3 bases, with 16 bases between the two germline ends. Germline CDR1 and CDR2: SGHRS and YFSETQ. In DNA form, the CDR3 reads TGCGCCAGCAGCTTGCCTCCACCCGGGGGGCACACTGAAGCTTTCTTT. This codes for CASSLPPPGGHTEAFF.

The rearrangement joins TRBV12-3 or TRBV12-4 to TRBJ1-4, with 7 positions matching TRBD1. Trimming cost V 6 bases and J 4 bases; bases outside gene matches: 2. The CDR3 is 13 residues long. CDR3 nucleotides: TGTGCCAGCAGCAGGGGGTATAATGAAAAACTGTTTTTT. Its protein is CASSRGYNEKLFF.

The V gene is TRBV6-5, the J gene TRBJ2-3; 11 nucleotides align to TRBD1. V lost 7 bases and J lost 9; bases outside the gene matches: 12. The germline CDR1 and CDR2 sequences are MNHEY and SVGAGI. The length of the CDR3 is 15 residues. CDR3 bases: TGTGCCAGCATCGGTGGGACAGGGGGTTTTTGGACGCAGTATTTT. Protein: CASIGGTGGFWTQYF.

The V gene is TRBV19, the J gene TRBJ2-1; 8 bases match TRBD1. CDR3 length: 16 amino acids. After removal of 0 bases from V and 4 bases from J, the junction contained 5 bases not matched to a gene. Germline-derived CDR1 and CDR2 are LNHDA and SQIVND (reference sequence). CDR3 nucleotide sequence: TGTGCCAGTAGTATAGATCTCCAGGGGGCTTACAATGAGCAGTTCTTC. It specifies CASSIDLQGAYNEQFF.

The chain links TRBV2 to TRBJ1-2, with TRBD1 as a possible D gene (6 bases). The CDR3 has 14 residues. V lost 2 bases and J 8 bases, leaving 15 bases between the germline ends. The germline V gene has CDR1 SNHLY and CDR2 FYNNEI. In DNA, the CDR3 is TGTGCCAGCAGTGAAAGGCAGGGGAGTATCGGCTACACCTTC. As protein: CASSERQGSIGYTF.

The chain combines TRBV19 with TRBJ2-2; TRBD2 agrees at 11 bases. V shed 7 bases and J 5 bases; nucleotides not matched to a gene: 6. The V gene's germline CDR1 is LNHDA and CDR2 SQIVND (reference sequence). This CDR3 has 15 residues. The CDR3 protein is CASTATSGATGELFF. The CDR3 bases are TGTGCCAGTACCGCGACTAGCGGGGCTACCGGGGAGCTGTTTTTT.

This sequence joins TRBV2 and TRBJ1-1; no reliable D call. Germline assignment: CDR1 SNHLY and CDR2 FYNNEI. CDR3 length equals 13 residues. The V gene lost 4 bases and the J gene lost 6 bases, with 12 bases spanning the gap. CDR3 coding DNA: TGTGCCAGCAGTGGTACTATGTGGGCTGAAGCTTTCTTT. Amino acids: CASSGTMWAEAFF. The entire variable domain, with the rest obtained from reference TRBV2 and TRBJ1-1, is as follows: EPEVTQTPSHQVTQMGQEVILRCVPISNHLYFYWYRQILGQKVEFLVSFYNNEISEKSEIFDDQFSVERPDGSNFTLKIRSTKLEDSAMYFCASSGTMWAEAFFGQGTRLTVV.

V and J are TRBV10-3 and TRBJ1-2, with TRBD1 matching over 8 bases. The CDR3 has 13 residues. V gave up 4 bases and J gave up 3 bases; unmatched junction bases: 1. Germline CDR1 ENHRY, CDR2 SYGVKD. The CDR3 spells CAISATGDYGYTF. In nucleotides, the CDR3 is TGTGCCATCAGTGCGACAGGGGACTATGGCTACACCTTC.

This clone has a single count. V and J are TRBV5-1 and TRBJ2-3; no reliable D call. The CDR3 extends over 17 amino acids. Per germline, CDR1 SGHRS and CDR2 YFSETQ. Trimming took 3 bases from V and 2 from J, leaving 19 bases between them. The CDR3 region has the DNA TGCGCCAGCAGCTCCCTAACCACTTTTGCGGCCACAGATACGCAGTATTTT. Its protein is CASSSLTTFAATDTQYF.

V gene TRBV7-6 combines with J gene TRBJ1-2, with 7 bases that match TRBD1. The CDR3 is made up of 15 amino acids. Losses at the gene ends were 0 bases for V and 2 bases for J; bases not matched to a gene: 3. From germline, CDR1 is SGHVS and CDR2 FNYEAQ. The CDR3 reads CASSLAGGQNYGYTF. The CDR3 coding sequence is TGTGCCAGCAGCTTAGCGGGGGGACAGAACTATGGCTACACCTTC.